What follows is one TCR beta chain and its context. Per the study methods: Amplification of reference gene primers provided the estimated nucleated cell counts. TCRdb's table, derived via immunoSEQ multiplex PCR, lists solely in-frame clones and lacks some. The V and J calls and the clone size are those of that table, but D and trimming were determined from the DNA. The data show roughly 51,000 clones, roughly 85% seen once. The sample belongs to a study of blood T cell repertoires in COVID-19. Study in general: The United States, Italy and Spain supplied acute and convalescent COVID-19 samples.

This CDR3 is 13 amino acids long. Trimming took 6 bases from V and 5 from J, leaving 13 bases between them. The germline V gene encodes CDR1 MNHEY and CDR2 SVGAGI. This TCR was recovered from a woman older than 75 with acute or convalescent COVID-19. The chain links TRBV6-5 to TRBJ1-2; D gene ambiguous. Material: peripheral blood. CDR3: CASSDQVEYGYTF. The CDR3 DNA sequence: TGTGCCAGCAGCGATCAGGTCGAATATGGCTACACCTTC.